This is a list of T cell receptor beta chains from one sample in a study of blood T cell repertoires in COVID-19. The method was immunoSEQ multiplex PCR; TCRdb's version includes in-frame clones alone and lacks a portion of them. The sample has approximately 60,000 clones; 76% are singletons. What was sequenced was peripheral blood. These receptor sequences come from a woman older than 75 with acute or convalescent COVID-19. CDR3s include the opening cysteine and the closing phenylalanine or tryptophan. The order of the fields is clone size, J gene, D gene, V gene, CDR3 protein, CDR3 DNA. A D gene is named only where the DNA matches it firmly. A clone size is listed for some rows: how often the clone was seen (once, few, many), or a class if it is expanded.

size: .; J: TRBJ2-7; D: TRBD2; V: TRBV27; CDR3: CASTLGGSGRYYEQYF; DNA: TGTGCCAGCACCCTGGGGGGAAGCGGGAGATACTACGAGCAGTACTTC
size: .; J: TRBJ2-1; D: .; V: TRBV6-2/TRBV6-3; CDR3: CASSPFGEYNEQFF; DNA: TGTGCCAGCAGTCCCTTCGGGGAATACAATGAGCAGTTCTTC
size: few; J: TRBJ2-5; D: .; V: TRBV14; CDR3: CASSPGTQETQYF; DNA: TGTGCCAGCAGCCCCGGGACACAAGAGACCCAGTACTTC
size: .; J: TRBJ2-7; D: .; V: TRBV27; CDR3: CASSFQSGAYEQYF; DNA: TGTGCCAGCAGTTTCCAGTCAGGGGCCTACGAGCAGTACTTC
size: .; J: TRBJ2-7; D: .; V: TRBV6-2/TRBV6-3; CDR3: CASSFPTEPEQYF; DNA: TGTGCCAGCAGTTTCCCTACTGAACCCGAGCAGTACTTC
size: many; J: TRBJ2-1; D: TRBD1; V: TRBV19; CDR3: CASSMTGWNEQFF; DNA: TGTGCCAGTAGTATGACAGGGTGGAATGAGCAGTTCTTC
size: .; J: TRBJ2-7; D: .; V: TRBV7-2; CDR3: CASGLGAARKYEQYF; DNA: TGTGCCAGCGGGTTGGGGGCGGCCCGGAAGTACGAGCAGTACTTC
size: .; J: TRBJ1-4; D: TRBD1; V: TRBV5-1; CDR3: CASSPQGASLEKLFF; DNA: TGCGCCAGCAGCCCGCAGGGGGCGAGTCTTGAAAAACTGTTTTTT
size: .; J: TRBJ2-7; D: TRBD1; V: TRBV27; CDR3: CASSPLGTGISYEQYF; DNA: TGTGCCAGCAGCCCCCTGGGGACAGGAATCTCCTACGAGCAGTACTTC
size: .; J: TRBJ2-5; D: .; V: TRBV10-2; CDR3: CASSGQAQETQYF; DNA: TGCGCCAGCAGTGGCCAGGCCCAAGAGACCCAGTACTTC
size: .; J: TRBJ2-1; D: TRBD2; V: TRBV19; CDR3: CASTPVAGAYNEQFF; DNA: TGTGCCAGTACCCCCGTAGCGGGAGCCTACAATGAGCAGTTCTTC
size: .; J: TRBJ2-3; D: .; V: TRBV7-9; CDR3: CASSHPFRTNRDTQYF; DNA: TGTGCCAGCAGCCACCCATTCAGGACTAACAGAGATACGCAGTATTTT
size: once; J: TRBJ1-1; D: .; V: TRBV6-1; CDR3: CASRRQNTEAFF; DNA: TGTGCCAGCAGGCGACAGAACACTGAAGCTTTCTTT
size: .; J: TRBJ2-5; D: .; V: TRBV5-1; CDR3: CASSFLSGQETQYF; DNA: TGCGCCAGCAGCTTTCTTAGCGGCCAAGAGACCCAGTACTTC
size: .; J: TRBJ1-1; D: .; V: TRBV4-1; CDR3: CASSPQSRDGEAFF; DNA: TGCGCCAGCAGCCCGCAGAGCAGGGATGGTGAAGCTTTCTTT
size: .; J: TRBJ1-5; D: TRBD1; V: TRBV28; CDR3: CASRRQGAGQPQHF; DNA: TGTGCCAGTAGGCGGCAGGGGGCAGGTCAGCCCCAGCATTTT
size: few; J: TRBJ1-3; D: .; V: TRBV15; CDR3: CATSRGAGNTIYF; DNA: TGTGCCACCAGCAGGGGCGCTGGAAACACCATATATTTT
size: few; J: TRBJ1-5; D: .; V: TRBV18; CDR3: CASSPGRVGDNQPQHF; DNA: TGTGCCAGCTCACCAGGGAGAGTTGGCGATAATCAGCCCCAGCATTTT
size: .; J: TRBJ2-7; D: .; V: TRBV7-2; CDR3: CASSSGRGGYEQYF; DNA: TGTGCCAGCAGCTCGGGCCGAGGGGGATACGAGCAGTACTTC
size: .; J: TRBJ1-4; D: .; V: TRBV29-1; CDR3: CSGQATNEKLFF; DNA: TGCAGCGGCCAGGCAACTAATGAAAAACTGTTTTTT
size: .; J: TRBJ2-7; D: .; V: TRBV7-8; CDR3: CASSLHDRPQEQYF; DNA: TGTGCCAGCAGTTTACACGACAGGCCCCAAGAGCAGTACTTC
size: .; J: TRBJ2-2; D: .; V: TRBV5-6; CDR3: CASSWKGGRTGELFF; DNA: TGTGCCAGCAGCTGGAAGGGCGGGCGCACCGGGGAGCTGTTTTTT
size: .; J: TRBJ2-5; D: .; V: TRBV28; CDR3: CASSHGDVVETQYF; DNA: TGTGCCAGCAGTCACGGAGATGTGGTGGAGACCCAGTACTTC
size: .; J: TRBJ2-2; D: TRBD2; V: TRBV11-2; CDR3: CASSLRGLAGEVSGELFF; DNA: TGTGCCAGCAGCTTACGGGGACTAGCGGGAGAGGTTAGCGGGGAGCTGTTTTTT
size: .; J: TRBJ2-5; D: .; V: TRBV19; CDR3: CATTRGWGQETQYF; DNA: TGTGCCACCACGCGGGGATGGGGCCAAGAGACCCAGTACTTC
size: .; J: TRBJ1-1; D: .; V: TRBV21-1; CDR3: CASSKKRGGRGTEAFF; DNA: TGTGCCAGCAGCAAAAAAAGGGGAGGGCGGGGGACTGAAGCTTTCTTT
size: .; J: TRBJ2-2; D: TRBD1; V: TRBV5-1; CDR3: CASSLGQGSNTGELFF; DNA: TGCGCCAGCAGCTTGGGACAGGGCTCGAACACCGGGGAGCTGTTTTTT
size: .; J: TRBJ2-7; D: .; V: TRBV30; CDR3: CAWSVRGQSLYEQYF; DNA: TGTGCCTGGAGTGTACGTGGACAGTCTCTCTACGAGCAGTACTTC
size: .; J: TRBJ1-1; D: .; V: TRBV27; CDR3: CASNFDRTRNTEAFF; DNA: TGTGCCAGCAACTTTGACAGGACCCGCAACACTGAAGCTTTCTTT
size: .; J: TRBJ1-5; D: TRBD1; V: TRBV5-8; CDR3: CASRPGQVNQPQHF; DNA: TGTGCCAGCAGACCGGGACAGGTTAATCAGCCCCAGCATTTT
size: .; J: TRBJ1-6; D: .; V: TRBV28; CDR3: CASRPRESYNSPLHF; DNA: TGTGCCAGCAGGCCCCGAGAGAGCTATAATTCACCCCTCCACTTT
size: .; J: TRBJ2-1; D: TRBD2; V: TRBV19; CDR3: CASRDTGTNLKDEQFF; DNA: TGTGCCAGTAGAGACACTGGGACTAATCTCAAAGATGAGCAGTTCTTC
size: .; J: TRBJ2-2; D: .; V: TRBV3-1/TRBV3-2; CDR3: CASSQLYTGELFF; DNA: TGTGCCAGCAGCCAACTTTACACCGGGGAGCTGTTTTTT
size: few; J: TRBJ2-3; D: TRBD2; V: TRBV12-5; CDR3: CASGLVQPPGGRGKDTQYF; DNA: TGTGCTAGTGGTTTGGTACAGCCCCCCGGAGGGAGGGGTAAAGATACGCAGTATTTT
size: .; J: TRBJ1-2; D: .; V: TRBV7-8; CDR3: CASSFPGEFGGYTF; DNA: TGTGCCAGCAGCTTCCCAGGGGAGTTCGGCGGCTACACCTTC
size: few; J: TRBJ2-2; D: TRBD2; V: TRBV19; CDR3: CASSIGLAGGTGELFF; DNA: TGTGCCAGTAGTATAGGACTAGCGGGAGGAACCGGGGAGCTGTTTTTT
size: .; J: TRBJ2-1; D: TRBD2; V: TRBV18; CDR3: CASSQTSGSSDEQFF; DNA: TGTGCCAGCTCACAGACTAGCGGGAGTTCGGATGAGCAGTTCTTC